This T cell receptor beta chain derives from a study of regulatory T cells in long-lasting Graves disease. The study's findings and limits: Persistent Graves' patients showed reduced TCR diversity versus newly diagnosed patients.

With iRepertoire HTBI primers and Arm-PCR of CDR3 regions, TCR beta libraries were built. TCRdb called the multiplex PCR reads again in MiXCR, with one record for every CDR3 protein. Found here are over 500,000 distinct CDR3 sequences, about 16% of them singletons; the top ten hold about 12%. The table lists this clonotype with many counts. Its matching antigen is unknown. The germline gives CDR1 MNHEY, CDR2 SVGEGT. The length of the CDR3 is 16 residues. The ends were cut back, 2 bases at V and 5 bases at J, with 18 bases in the middle. Regarding time point: newly diagnosed GD, antithyroid drugs for less than 3 months. There was RNA extracted from PBMCs, and the TCR library was made from it. The same sample was also used in a study of T cells in Graves' hyperthyroidism and ophthalmopathy. From that report: Disease duration under 2 months; hyperthyroidism patients were aged 18 to 65. The study left out patients who had uncontrolled infection, other autoimmune disease, pregnancy or lactation. With the HTBI primer set, the TCR CDR3 went through a first round of RT-PCR.

This chain uses TRBV6-2 or TRBV6-3 with TRBJ1-1, with D tentatively TRBD1 (6 bases). The clonotype originates from a man between 18 and 35 years old with Graves disease. The source was peripheral blood mononuclear cells (PBMCs), collected at new diagnosis, from a patient treated with antithyroid drugs. CDR3 loop: CASSYASFRGGTEAFF. The CDR3 DNA follows: TGTGCCAGCAGTTACGCCTCGTTCAGGGGTGGGACTGAAGCTTTCTTT.